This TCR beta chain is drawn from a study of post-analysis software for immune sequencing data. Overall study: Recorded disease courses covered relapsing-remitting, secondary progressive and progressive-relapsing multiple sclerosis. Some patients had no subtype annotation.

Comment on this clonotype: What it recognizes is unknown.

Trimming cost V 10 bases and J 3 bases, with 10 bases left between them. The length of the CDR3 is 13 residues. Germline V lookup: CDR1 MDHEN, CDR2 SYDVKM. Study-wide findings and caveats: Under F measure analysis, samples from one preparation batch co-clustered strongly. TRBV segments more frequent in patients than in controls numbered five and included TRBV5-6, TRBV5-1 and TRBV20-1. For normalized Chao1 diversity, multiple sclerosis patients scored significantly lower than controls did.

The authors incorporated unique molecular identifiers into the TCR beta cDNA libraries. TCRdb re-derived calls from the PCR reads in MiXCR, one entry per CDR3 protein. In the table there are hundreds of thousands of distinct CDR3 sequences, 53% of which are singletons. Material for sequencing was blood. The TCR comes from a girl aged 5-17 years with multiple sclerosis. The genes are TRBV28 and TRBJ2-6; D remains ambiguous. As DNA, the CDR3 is TGTGCCACCCCTGGGATTGGGGCCAACGTCCTGACTTTC. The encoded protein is CATPGIGANVLTF.